Presented here are 4 T cell receptor beta chains from one specimen sequenced in a study of patients and donors after allogeneic stem cell transplantation. Each CDR3 protein is one row after TCRdb ran MiXCR on the RT-PCR reads. Among approximately 430,000 distinct CDR3 sequences, 16% were seen once, and the ten largest hold less than 8.5%. Sequencing was done on a sample of blood, either unsorted or a sorted T cell fraction (not recorded which). These receptors were obtained from a human donor who was either an allogeneic HSCT recipient or a stem cell or donor lymphocyte infusion donor (not recorded which). It is not recorded whose cells these are; they may come from a transplant donor.

V and J are TRBV20-1 and TRBJ1-4, with D unclear. Germline V gene sequence: CDR1 DFQATT, CDR2 SNEGSKA (reference sequence). Trimming cost V 0 bases and J 4 bases, with 9 bases left between them. The CDR3 is made up of 14 amino acids. CDR3 residues: CSARDDGVNEKLFF. DNA of the CDR3: TGCAGTGCTAGAGATGACGGGGTTAATGAAAAACTGTTTTTT.

The table lists this clonotype with many counts. This sequence joins TRBV5-1 and TRBJ2-3; TRBD2 matches at 12 bases. Germline lookup yields CDR1 SGHRS and CDR2 YFSETQ. CDR3 length: 19 residues. V lost 3 bases to trimming and J lost 1 base; unmatched junction nucleotides: 12. CDR3 in DNA: TGCGCCAGCAGCTACCGACTAGCGGGGGATGTGGAGGGCACAGATACGCAGTATTTT. Translating gives CASSYRLAGDVEGTDTQYF.

This clonotype was picked up a small number of times. The chain carries TRBV6-2 or TRBV6-3 and TRBJ1-5; 8 nucleotides line up with TRBD1. The V gene end was trimmed by 1 base and the J gene end by 6 bases; junction bases not matched to a gene: 5. The germline V gene encodes CDR1 MNHEY and CDR2 SVGEGT. CDR3 length equals 15 residues. CDR3 nucleotides: TGTGCCAGCAGTTACTTGCAGGGGGCCATTCAGCCCCAGCATTTT. This encodes CASSYLQGAIQPQHF.

This clonotype was seen only a few times. V gene TRBV15 combines with J gene TRBJ2-3, with 10 bases identical to TRBD2. The CDR3 is 13 amino acids. J lost 3 bases, V lost 7 bases, and 1 base had no gene match. Germline assignment: CDR1 LNHNV and CDR2 YYDKDF (reference sequence). CDR3 DNA sequence: TGTGCCACCAAAGCGGGGGGGACAGATACGCAGTATTTT. The encoded protein is CATKAGGTDTQYF.